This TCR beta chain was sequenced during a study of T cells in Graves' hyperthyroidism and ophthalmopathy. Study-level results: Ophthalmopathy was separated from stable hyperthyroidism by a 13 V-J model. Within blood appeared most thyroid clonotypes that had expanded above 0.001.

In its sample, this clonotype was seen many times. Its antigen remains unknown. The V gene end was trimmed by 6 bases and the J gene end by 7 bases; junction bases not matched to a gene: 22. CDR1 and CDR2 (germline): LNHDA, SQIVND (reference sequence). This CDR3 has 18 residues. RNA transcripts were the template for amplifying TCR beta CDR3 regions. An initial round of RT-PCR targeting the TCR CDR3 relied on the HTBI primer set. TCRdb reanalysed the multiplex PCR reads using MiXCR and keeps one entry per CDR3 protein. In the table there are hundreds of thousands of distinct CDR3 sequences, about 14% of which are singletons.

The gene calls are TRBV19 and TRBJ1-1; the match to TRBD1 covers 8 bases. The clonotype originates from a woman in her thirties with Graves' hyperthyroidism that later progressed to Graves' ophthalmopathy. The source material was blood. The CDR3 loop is CASRLTNRDRIGRGEAFF. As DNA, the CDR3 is TGTGCCAGTAGGCTTACGAACCGGGACAGGATCGGTAGAGGTGAAGCTTTCTTT.